These 5 T cell receptor beta chains came from one sample sequenced in a study of CD8+ T cells in alopecia areata. Following extraction, RNA underwent reverse transcription to cDNA, which served as the sequencing template. Using immunoSEQ multiplex PCR, the repertoire was profiled, and TCRdb retains in-frame clones only, with some absent. This table holds hundreds of thousands of clones, about 68% found once. Sequencing used CD4+ T cells sorted from blood, obtained at week 0. All receptors come from a human donor with alopecia areata.

The V call is TRBV7-2, the J call TRBJ2-5; 11 bases line up with TRBD2. The V gene's germline CDR1 is SGHTA and CDR2 FQGNSA. With V trimmed by 5 bases and J by 9 bases, 8 bases remained unmatched. This CDR3 is built from 14 residues. The CDR3 reads CASSATSGGTSQYF. Here the CDR3 DNA reads TGTGCCAGCAGCGCCACTAGCGGGGGAACGTCCCAGTACTTC.

V gene TRBV7-3 combines with J gene TRBJ2-1; D tentatively fits TRBD1 or TRBD2 (5 bases each). V was clipped by 6 bases and J by 4 bases, with 19 bases between them. The CDR3 is made up of 16 amino acids. The germline V gene encodes CDR1 SGHTA and CDR2 FQGTGA. CDR3 DNA sequence: TGTGCCAGCAGTCGAGGGGTGGGGCTGCAATACAATGAGCAGTTCTTC. Amino acid sequence: CASSRGVGLQYNEQFF.

The rearrangement joins TRBV5-4 to TRBJ2-3; TRBD2 is a possible D gene (5 bases). Germline CDR1 SGHNT, CDR2 YYREEE (reference sequence). Trimming pared 4 bases from V and 2 bases from J, leaving 11 bases between. The CDR3 sequence is 14 residues long. CDR3: CASSQRTLTDTQYF. For the CDR3, the DNA is TGTGCCAGCAGCCAGCGGACTCTCACAGATACGCAGTATTTT. Combining the CDR3 with reference TRBV5-4 and TRBJ2-3 gives the whole variable domain ETGVTQSPTHLIKTRGQQVTLRCSSQSGHNTVSWYQQALGQGPQFIFQYYREEENGRGNFPPRFSGLQFPNYSSELNVNALELDDSALYLCASSQRTLTDTQYFGPGTRLTVL.

This sequence joins TRBV6-1 and TRBJ2-7, with a tentative D call TRBD2 (5 bases). The CDR3 runs to 14 residues. V was cut by 5 bases and J by 3 bases, with 14 bases left in between. Germline CDR1 MNHNS, CDR2 SASEGT. In DNA form, the CDR3 reads TGTGCCAGCAGTTATTCGGACCGGGGCTACGAGCAGTACTTC. This sequence encodes CASSYSDRGYEQYF.

The rearrangement joins TRBV10-3 to TRBJ1-2, with TRBD1 identical over 10 bases. CDR1 is ENHRY and CDR2 is SYGVKD in the germline V gene. The CDR3 length is 17 residues. With V trimmed by 4 bases and J by 2 bases, 10 bases remained unmatched. CDR3 in DNA: TGTGCCATCAGTGCGTTTTGGGGACAGGGGAGGAACTATGGCTACACCTTC. Protein sequence: CAISAFWGQGRNYGYTF.